A single sample is the source of the 12 T cell receptor beta chains below, sequenced in a study of naive and memory T cell subsets. Both TRBC1 and TRBC2 were covered by a beta constant-region primer of two equimolar oligonucleotides. MiXCR was run by TCRdb on the UMI-ligation and nested PCR reads, yielding one entry per CDR3 protein. The sample has under 100,000 distinct CDR3 sequences; roughly 7% are singletons. The sequencing sample was made of central memory CD4+ T cells from blood. Receptors were obtained from a human donor in good health.

This clonotype was observed at least ten times. The chain recombines TRBV7-8 with TRBJ2-1, with D maybe TRBD1 (5 bases). The V and J ends lost 2 bases and 5 bases respectively, with 13 bases between them. In germline, CDR1 is SGHVS, CDR2 FQNEAQ. The CDR3 has 15 amino acids. The CDR3 DNA follows: TGTGCCAGCAGCTTATACTTGCAGGGTGACAATGAGCAGTTCTTC. It encodes CASSLYLQGDNEQFF.

This clonotype was seen more than once but under ten times. J is TRBJ2-7 and V is TRBV19, with D perhaps matching TRBD2 (6 bases). The CDR3 has 16 amino acids. The germline V gene encodes CDR1 LNHDA and CDR2 SQIVND (reference sequence). V was clipped by 5 bases and J by 1 base, with 18 bases between them. Here the CDR3 reads CASSPRTGGSSYEQYF. DNA of the CDR3: TGTGCCAGTAGTCCAAGAACAGGAGGGAGTTCCTACGAGCAGTACTTC.

This clonotype appeared a few times. The chain couples TRBV7-2 to TRBJ2-5; TRBD1 might be the D (5 bases). Germline V lookup: CDR1 SGHTA, CDR2 FQGNSA. The CDR3 covers 15 residues. Trimming removed 4 bases from V and 4 bases from J, with 16 bases in between. Here the CDR3 DNA reads TGTGCCAGCAGCTCCCAGGGCAACCCACGAGAGACCCAGTACTTC. It translates to CASSSQGNPRETQYF.

This clonotype showed up many times. The chain recombines TRBV28 with TRBJ1-4; 10 nucleotides align to TRBD1. This CDR3 has 15 residues. Germline V gene sequence: CDR1 MDHEN, CDR2 SYDVKM. Unmatched junction bases numbered 4, after V lost 5 bases and J lost 4 bases. CDR3 DNA sequence: TGTGCCAGCAGTCGGGACAGGGGTAATAATGAAAAACTGTTTTTT. Encoded protein: CASSRDRGNNEKLFF.

This clonotype was found many times. The V and J genes are TRBV7-9 and TRBJ2-2, with unresolved D. The CDR3 is 17 amino acids. CDR1 is SEHNR, CDR2 FQNEAQ, per germline (reference sequence). V was cut by 2 bases and J by 0 bases, with 13 bases left in between. CDR3 protein: CASSLFAGRTNTGELFF. The DNA for the CDR3 is TGTGCCAGCAGCTTATTCGCTGGGCGGACGAACACCGGGGAGCTGTTTTTT.

The chain is built from TRBV11-1 and TRBJ2-5, with 13 nucleotides matching TRBD2. Germline CDR1 reads SGHAT; CDR2 reads FQDESV (reference sequence). V trimming: 5 bases; J trimming: 2 bases; junction bases outside the gene matches: 5. The CDR3 spans 16 residues. In DNA form, the CDR3 reads TGTGCCAGCAGCCCCAGGGGACTAGCGGGACAAGAGACCCAGTACTTC. Its protein product is CASSPRGLAGQETQYF.

This clonotype was seen ten or more times. The chain links TRBV27 to TRBJ1-6; D is unresolved. The CDR3 totals 13 residues. V lost 3 bases, J lost 9 bases, and 9 bases lay in between. Germline CDR1 and CDR2: MNHEY and SMNVEV (reference sequence). The CDR3 sequence: CASSLGGGSPLHF. CDR3 nucleotide sequence: TGTGCCAGCAGTTTGGGCGGAGGTTCACCCCTCCACTTT.

This clonotype has ten or more counts. This chain uses TRBV7-3 with TRBJ1-1; D unclear. Trimming took off 2 bases at V and 1 base at J, with 5 bases between the two ends. The germline gives CDR1 SGHTA, CDR2 FQGTGA. The CDR3 length is 13 residues. The CDR3 DNA follows: TGTGCCAGCAGCTTACAGACGAACACTGAAGCTTTCTTT. As protein: CASSLQTNTEAFF.

The table lists this clonotype with many counts. The CDR3 nucleotides are TGTGCCAGTAGGAGACCCGGGACAGACACTTCACCCCTCCACTTT. Translating it yields CASRRPGTDTSPLHF. This chain connects TRBV19 to TRBJ1-6; 7 bases agree with TRBD1. V gave up 6 bases and J gave up 9 bases; unmatched junction bases: 11. The CDR3 extends over 15 amino acids. Per germline, CDR1 LNHDA and CDR2 SQIVND (reference sequence).

In this sample, this clonotype turned up many times. V usage is TRBV6-2 or TRBV6-3 and J usage is TRBJ2-7; 7 nucleotides align to TRBD1. From germline, CDR1 is MNHEY and CDR2 SVGEGT. This CDR3 is 14 amino acids long. Unmatched junction bases numbered 11, after V lost 6 bases and J lost 6 bases. CDR3 bases: TGTGCCAGCAGACGGGACAGTCTAGAGGGCGAGCAGTACTTC. It is translated as CASRRDSLEGEQYF.

This clonotype was seen ten or more times. This chain uses TRBV14 with TRBJ2-7; 7 bases match TRBD1. Per the germline V gene, CDR1 is SGHDN and CDR2 is FVKESK. CDR3 size: 15 residues. The V gene end was trimmed by 6 bases and the J gene end by 2 bases; junction bases not matched to a gene: 10. This CDR3 reads CASRPEGTATYEQYF. CDR3 bases: TGTGCCAGCAGACCCGAAGGGACAGCTACCTACGAGCAGTACTTC.

In its sample, this clonotype was seen many times. J is TRBJ2-1 and V is TRBV6-5; D gene uncertain. Germline values: CDR1 MNHEY, CDR2 SVGAGI. Trimming stripped 4 bases from V and 9 bases from J, with 7 bases between. The CDR3 spans 11 residues. The CDR3 DNA reads TGTGCCAGCAGTTCTATGGGTGAGCAGTTCTTC. Protein product: CASSSMGEQFF.